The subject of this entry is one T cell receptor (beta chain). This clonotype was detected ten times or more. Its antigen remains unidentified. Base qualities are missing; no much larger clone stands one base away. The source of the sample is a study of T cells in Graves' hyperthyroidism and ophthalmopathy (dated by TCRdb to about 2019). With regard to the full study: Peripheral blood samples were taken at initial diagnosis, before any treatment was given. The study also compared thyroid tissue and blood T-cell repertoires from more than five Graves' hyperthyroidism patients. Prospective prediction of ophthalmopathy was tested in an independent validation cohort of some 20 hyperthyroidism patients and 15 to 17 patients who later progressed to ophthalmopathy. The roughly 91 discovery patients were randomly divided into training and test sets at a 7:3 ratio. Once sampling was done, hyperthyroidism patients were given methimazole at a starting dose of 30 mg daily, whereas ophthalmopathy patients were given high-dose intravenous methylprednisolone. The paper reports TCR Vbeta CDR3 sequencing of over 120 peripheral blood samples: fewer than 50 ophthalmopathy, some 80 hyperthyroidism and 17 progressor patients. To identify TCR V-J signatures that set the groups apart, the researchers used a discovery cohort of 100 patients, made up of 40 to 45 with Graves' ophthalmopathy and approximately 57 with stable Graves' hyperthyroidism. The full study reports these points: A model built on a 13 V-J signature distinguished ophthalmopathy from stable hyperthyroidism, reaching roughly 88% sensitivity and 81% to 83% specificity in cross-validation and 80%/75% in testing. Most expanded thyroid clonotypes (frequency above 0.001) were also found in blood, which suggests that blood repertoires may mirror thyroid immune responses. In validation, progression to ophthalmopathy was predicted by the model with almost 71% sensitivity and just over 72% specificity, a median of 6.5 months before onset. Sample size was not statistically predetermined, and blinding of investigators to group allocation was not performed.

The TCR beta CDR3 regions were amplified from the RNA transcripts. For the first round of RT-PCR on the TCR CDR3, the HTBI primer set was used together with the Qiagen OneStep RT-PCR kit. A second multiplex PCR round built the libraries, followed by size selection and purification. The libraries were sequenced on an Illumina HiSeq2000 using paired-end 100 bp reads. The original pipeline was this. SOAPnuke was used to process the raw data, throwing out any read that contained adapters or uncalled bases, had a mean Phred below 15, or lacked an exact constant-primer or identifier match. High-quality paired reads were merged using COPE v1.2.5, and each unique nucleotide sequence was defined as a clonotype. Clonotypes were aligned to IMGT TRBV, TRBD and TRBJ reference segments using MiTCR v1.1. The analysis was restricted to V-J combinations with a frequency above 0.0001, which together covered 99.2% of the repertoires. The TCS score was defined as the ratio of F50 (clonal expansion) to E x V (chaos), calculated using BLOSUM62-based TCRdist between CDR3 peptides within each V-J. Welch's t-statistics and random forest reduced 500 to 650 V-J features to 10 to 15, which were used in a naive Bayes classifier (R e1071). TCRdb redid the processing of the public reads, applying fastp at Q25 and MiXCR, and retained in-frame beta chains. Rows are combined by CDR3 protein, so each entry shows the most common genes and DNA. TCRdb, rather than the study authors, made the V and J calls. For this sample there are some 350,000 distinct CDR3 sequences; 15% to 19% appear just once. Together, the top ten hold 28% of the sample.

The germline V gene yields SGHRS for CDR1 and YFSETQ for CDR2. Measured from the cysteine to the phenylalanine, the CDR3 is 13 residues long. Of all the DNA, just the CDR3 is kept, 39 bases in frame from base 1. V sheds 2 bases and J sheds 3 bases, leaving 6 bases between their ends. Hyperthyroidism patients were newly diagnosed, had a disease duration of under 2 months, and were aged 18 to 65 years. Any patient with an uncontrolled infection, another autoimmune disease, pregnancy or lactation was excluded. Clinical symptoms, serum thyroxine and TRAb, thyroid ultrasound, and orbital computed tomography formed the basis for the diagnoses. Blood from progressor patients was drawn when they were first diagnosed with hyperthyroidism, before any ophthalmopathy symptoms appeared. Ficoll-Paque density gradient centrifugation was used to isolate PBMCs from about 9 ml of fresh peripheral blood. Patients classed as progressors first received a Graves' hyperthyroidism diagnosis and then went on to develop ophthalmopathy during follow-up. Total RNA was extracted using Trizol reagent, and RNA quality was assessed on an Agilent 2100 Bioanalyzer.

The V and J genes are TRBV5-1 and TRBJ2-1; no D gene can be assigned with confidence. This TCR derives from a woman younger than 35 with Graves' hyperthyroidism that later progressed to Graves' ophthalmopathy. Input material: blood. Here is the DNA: TGCGCCAGCAGCTTCCCGGACTACAATGAGCAGTTCTTC. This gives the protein CASSFPDYNEQFF.